These 21 T cell receptor beta chains were all obtained from the same sample, sequenced in a study of T cells expressing NK-cell markers. TCRdb reworked the 5' RACE reads into one entry per CDR3 protein, no DNA. The data show around 380,000 distinct CDR3 sequences, and the top ten clones hold around 10%. The sequencing sample was made of blood T cells: a sorted CD56 or NKG2C T cell subset, CD4+ or CD8+ T cells, or bulk PBMC T cells (not recorded which). These receptors originate from a woman aged 45 to 65 in good health.

The chain uses TRBV25-1 and TRBJ2-3; TCRdb returns TRBD2, unconfirmable since there is no DNA. Germline loops: CDR1 MGHDK, CDR2 SYGVNS. The CDR3 is made up of 16 amino acids. CDR3: CASRTSGSWATDTQYF.

The genes are TRBV4-1 and TRBJ2-2; with no DNA, the TCRdb D assignment of TRBD1 cannot be verified. This CDR3 contains 16 residues. The germline V gene encodes CDR1 MGHRA and CDR2 YSYEKL. This CDR3 reads CASSLRDRGITGELFF.

The rearrangement uses TRBV5-1 and TRBJ2-5; TCRdb designates TRBD2, a call that cannot be tested without DNA. Germline V gives CDR1 SGHRS, CDR2 YFSETQ. This CDR3 spans 15 amino acids. The CDR3: CASNFQGHVQETQYF.

CDR3 region: CASSQGLAPGGSYNEQFF. This rearrangement joins TRBV4-1 to TRBJ2-1; the D call from TCRdb, TRBD1, cannot be confirmed without DNA. There are 18 residues in the CDR3. Germline CDR1 and CDR2: MGHRA and YSYEKL.

CDR3 region: CATSGLADEQYF. The chain joins TRBV24-1 to TRBJ2-7. CDR1 is KGHDR and CDR2 is SFDVKD in the germline V gene. The CDR3 is 12 residues long.

V gene TRBV6-5 combines with J gene TRBJ1-5; absent DNA, TCRdb's TRBD1 call cannot be checked. The CDR3 extends over 15 amino acids. CDR1 MNHEY and CDR2 SVGAGI come from the germline V gene. The CDR3 is CASSYSTGGGQPQHF.

This chain uses TRBV29-1 with TRBJ2-4; TCRdb lists TRBD2, though no DNA is available to test this call. The CDR3 spans 15 residues. Germline V CDR1 and CDR2: SQVTM, ANQGSEA. The CDR3 reads CSVEEIAGGRDIQYF.

The chain joins TRBV11-2 to TRBJ2-4; TCRdb names TRBD2, which stays unverified in the absence of DNA. The germline gives CDR1 SGHAT, CDR2 FQNNGV. CDR3 length: 20 amino acids. Here the CDR3 reads CASSSHRTSGGALAKNIQYF.

The CDR3 region is CASSKTGPGEAFF. The chain joins TRBV6-5 to TRBJ1-1; checking the TCRdb D call of TRBD1 is not possible without DNA. This CDR3 spans 13 amino acids. Germline loops: CDR1 MNHEY, CDR2 SVGAGI.

The chain is built from TRBV6-5 and TRBJ2-3; the TCRdb D gene call, TRBD2, has no DNA to confirm it. There are 18 residues in the CDR3. Germline V gene sequence: CDR1 MNHEY, CDR2 SVGAGI. The CDR3 region is CASRYRSVGQRSTDTQYF.

V and J are TRBV20-1 and TRBJ1-3. This CDR3 is built from 11 residues. Germline CDR1 reads DFQATT; CDR2 reads SNEGSKA (reference sequence). The CDR3 protein is CSANSGNTIYF.

The chain has TRBV5-1 and TRBJ2-5; checking the TCRdb D call of TRBD1 is not possible without DNA. Germline CDR1 and CDR2: SGHRS and YFSETQ. This CDR3 has 18 residues. The CDR3 protein is CASSLRPDEGGLRETQYF.

The CDR3 spells CSVASSGEQFF. This sequence joins TRBV29-1 and TRBJ2-1; TCRdb designates TRBD2, a call that cannot be tested without DNA. This CDR3 spans 11 amino acids. CDR1 and CDR2 from the germline V gene are SQVTM and ANQGSEA.

The chain has TRBV21-1 and TRBJ1-3. TRBV21-1 is a pseudogene locus. The CDR3 has 12 amino acids. The CDR3 reads CASVPSEYTIYF.

J is TRBJ2-3 and V is TRBV14. The germline CDR1 and CDR2 sequences are SGHDN and FVKESK. The CDR3 spans 14 residues. CDR3 amino acids: CASSLTPGRDTQYF.

V is TRBV5-1 and J is TRBJ2-1; TCRdb designates TRBD2, a call that cannot be tested without DNA. CDR1 is SGHRS and CDR2 is YFSETQ in the germline V gene. The CDR3 consists of 18 residues. The CDR3 region is CASSLGWRKREGYNEQFF.

V gene TRBV12-3 or TRBV12-4 combines with J gene TRBJ1-1; the TRBD1 assignment by TCRdb is unverifiable without DNA. This CDR3 contains 15 residues. The CDR3 region is CASSLTGFLGTEAFF.

The chain combines TRBV9 with TRBJ1-2; TCRdb designates TRBD1, a call that cannot be tested without DNA. The CDR3 is 14 amino acids. CDR1 is SGDLS, CDR2 YYNGEE, per germline. CDR3 amino acids: CASSAGPGQAAITF.

The V gene is TRBV10-3, the J gene TRBJ2-1. The CDR3 runs to 13 residues. The germline V gene has CDR1 ENHRY and CDR2 SYGVKD. CDR3 region: CAINEGDKDEQFF.

The chain employs TRBV2 and TRBJ2-5; TCRdb's D call of TRBD2 is untestable without DNA. Germline CDR1 reads SNHLY; CDR2 reads FYNNEI. The CDR3 has 13 residues. The chain's CDR3 is CASSVSAAETQYF.

The chain carries TRBV5-1 and TRBJ2-3; the D call of TRBD2 rests on TCRdb alone, since no DNA is present to check it. The germline V gene encodes CDR1 SGHRS and CDR2 YFSETQ. The length of the CDR3 is 18 residues. CDR3 sequence: CASSWTSGRAVNTDTQYF.